This TCR beta chain stems from a study of T cell responses to AZD1222 COVID-19 vaccine. With regard to this clone: Its antigen is still unknown.

The table came from immunoSEQ multiplex PCR; TCRdb's copy has only in-frame clones and leaves some out. The sample lists 55,000 to 90,000 clones; roughly 89% were seen once. Per germline, CDR1 LGHNA and CDR2 YSLEER. CDR3 length equals 17 residues. Deletions cut 0 bases from V and 6 bases from J, with 18 bases between. Overall study results and limits: White British donors predominated, females outnumbered males, and clonal diversity was possibly underestimated. Two AZD1222 doses significantly raised spike-specific TCR breadth and depth over controls.

The sequences come from peripheral blood, collected on day 0 of AZD1222 vaccination. The receptor was isolated from an adult in good health. The chain couples TRBV4-3 to TRBJ2-1; D might be TRBD1 or TRBD2, each matching 7 bases. DNA of the CDR3: TGCGCCAGCAGCCAAGATCTGCTTCAGGGGGGGAGCAATGAGCAGTTCTTC. This gives the protein CASSQDLLQGGSNEQFF.